This entry lists 15 T cell receptor beta chains sequenced from one sample in a study of blood T cell repertoires in COVID-19. Produced via immunoSEQ multiplex PCR; TCRdb's table is partial and in-frame only. The repertoire holds approximately 220,000 clones, with 70% to 90% as singletons. Sequencing was carried out using PBMCs or T cells enriched from blood (not recorded which). The origin of the receptors is a woman in her thirties or forties with acute COVID-19.

The genes are TRBV7-9 and TRBJ1-2, with a tentative D call TRBD1 (6 bases). Trimming removed 3 bases from V and 4 bases from J, with 15 bases in between. The CDR3 has 15 amino acids. Germline loops: CDR1 SEHNR, CDR2 FQNEAQ (reference sequence). In nucleotides, the CDR3 is TGTGCCAGCAGCTTGGGTCAGGGGCTCGGCTATGGCTACACCTTC. It is translated as CASSLGQGLGYGYTF. Full variable domain (outside the CDR3, taken from reference TRBV7-9 and TRBJ1-2): DTGVSQNPRHKITKRGQNVTFRCDPISEHNRLYWYRQTLGQGPEFLTYFQNEAQLEKSRLLSDRFSAERPKGSFSTLEIQRTEQGDSAMYLCASSLGQGLGYGYTFGSGTRLTVV.

This clone has only a few counts. The chain joins TRBV5-6 to TRBJ2-7; 8 positions match TRBD1. Per germline, CDR1 SGHDT and CDR2 YYEEEE. V lost 2 bases, J lost 0 bases, and 4 bases stayed unmatched. The CDR3 is made up of 15 amino acids. The CDR3: CASSFWTGSSYEQYF. The CDR3 DNA is TGTGCCAGCAGCTTTTGGACAGGGAGCTCCTACGAGCAGTACTTC.

CDR3 nucleotide sequence: TGTGCCAGCAGCTTAGTTCGTGACAGGTTAACGTACCAAGAGACCCAGTACTTC. This codes for CASSLVRDRLTYQETQYF. The chain combines TRBV7-8 with TRBJ2-5, with D tentatively TRBD1 (6 bases). The CDR3 sequence is 18 residues long. Trimming stripped 1 base from V and 0 bases from J, with 18 bases between. Per germline, CDR1 SGHVS and CDR2 FQNEAQ.

Only a few counts were recorded for this clone. The chain joins TRBV30 to TRBJ1-2; D gene ambiguous. V gave up 4 bases and J gave up 1 base, with 16 bases separating them. Germline CDR1 GTSNPN, CDR2 SVGIG (reference sequence). The CDR3 length is 15 residues. This chain's CDR3 is CAWTPRGGFNYGYTF. The CDR3 region has the DNA TGTGCCTGGACCCCCCGGGGAGGGTTTAACTATGGCTACACCTTC. Full variable domain (outside the CDR3, taken from reference TRBV30 and TRBJ1-2): SQTIHQWPATLVQPVGSPLSLECTVEGTSNPNLYWYRQAAGRGLQLLFYSVGIGQISSEVPQNLSASRPQDRQFILSSKKLLLSDSGFYLCAWTPRGGFNYGYTFGSGTRLTVV.

This clone has only a few counts. This sequence joins TRBV2 and TRBJ1-2; no definite D call. This CDR3 comprises 15 residues. The germline CDR1 and CDR2 sequences are SNHLY and FYNNEI. V lost 7 bases, J lost 1 base, and 16 bases lay in between. The chain's CDR3 is CASTPVNEGNYGYTF. The CDR3 nucleotides are TGTGCCAGCACCCCCGTGAATGAGGGTAACTATGGCTACACCTTC.

The genes are TRBV4-3 and TRBJ2-7, with TRBD2 identical over 14 bases. The length of the CDR3 is 15 residues. The junction had 6 bases not matched to a gene; V was cut back by 5 bases and J by 6 bases. Per the germline V gene, CDR1 is LGHNA and CDR2 is YSLEER. The CDR3 loop reads CASSSRLAGGSEQYF. CDR3 bases: TGCGCCAGCAGCTCTCGACTAGCGGGAGGGAGCGAGCAGTACTTC.

This clone was seen more than once but under ten times. The V gene is TRBV30, the J gene TRBJ1-5; TRBD1 agrees at 9 bases. Trimming removed 3 bases from V and 4 bases from J; junction bases left unmatched: 4. CDR1 and CDR2 from the germline V gene are GTSNPN and SVGIG (reference sequence). This CDR3 contains 14 residues. The CDR3 region has the DNA TGTGCCTGGAGCTCCGGACAGGGGAATCAGCCCCAGCATTTT. The encoded protein is CAWSSGQGNQPQHF.

This rearrangement joins TRBV2 to TRBJ2-4, with 10 positions matching TRBD1. The CDR3 runs to 13 residues. Trimming removed 4 bases from V and 7 bases from J; junction bases left unmatched: 1. Germline assignment: CDR1 SNHLY and CDR2 FYNNEI. CDR3 sequence (DNA): TGTGCCAGCAGTGGACAGGGGGCTAACATTCAGTACTTC. It yields the protein CASSGQGANIQYF. Drawing the rest from reference TRBV2 and TRBJ2-4, the complete variable domain is EPEVTQTPSHQVTQMGQEVILRCVPISNHLYFYWYRQILGQKVEFLVSFYNNEISEKSEIFDDQFSVERPDGSNFTLKIRSTKLEDSAMYFCASSGQGANIQYFGAGTRLSVL.

Many counts were recorded for this clone. The rearrangement links TRBV14 to TRBJ1-4; D not resolved. The germline V gene has CDR1 SGHDN and CDR2 FVKESK. This CDR3 comprises 14 residues. The V and J ends lost 4 bases and 2 bases respectively, with 8 bases between them. Here the CDR3 reads CASSPLGTNEKLFF. The CDR3 DNA reads TGTGCCAGCAGCCCGTTGGGCACTAATGAAAAACTGTTTTTT.

This rearrangement joins TRBV14 to TRBJ1-4; 8 bases map to TRBD1. Trimming cost V 5 bases and J 8 bases; bases outside gene matches: 7. Germline V gene lookup returns CDR1 SGHDN and CDR2 FVKESK. CDR3 length equals 14 residues. The CDR3: CASSLTGVEEKLFF. The CDR3 region has the DNA TGTGCCAGCAGCTTGACAGGGGTGGAGGAAAAACTGTTTTTT.

V and J are TRBV19 and TRBJ1-4, with D hard to call. The V end lost 3 bases, the J end lost 0 bases, and 11 bases lay between the germline ends. This CDR3 comprises 16 residues. The germline V gene has CDR1 LNHDA and CDR2 SQIVND (reference sequence). CDR3 bases: TGTGCCAGTAGTATGTCGCGGCCTCCAACTAATGAAAAACTGTTTTTT. Protein product: CASSMSRPPTNEKLFF.

This clone was observed a single time. The sample has other DNA sequences that encode this CDR3 too. J is TRBJ2-3 and V is TRBV5-4, with TRBD2 as a possible D gene (5 bases). CDR3 length: 15 amino acids. Germline V gives CDR1 SGHNT, CDR2 YYREEE (reference sequence). Trimming left V 3 bases short and J 0 bases short, with 11 bases between. The CDR3 is CASSSRTESTDTQYF. CDR3 sequence (DNA): TGTGCCAGCAGCTCTCGGACTGAAAGCACAGATACGCAGTATTTT.

The chain employs TRBV6-1 and TRBJ1-2, with D unresolved. The CDR3 totals 13 residues. V was clipped by 4 bases and J by 3 bases, with 9 bases between them. CDR1 and CDR2 from the germline V gene are MNHNS and SASEGT. The CDR3 DNA reads as TGTGCCAGCAGTGTGCACGAGGACTATGGCTACACCTTC. Residues: CASSVHEDYGYTF.

The chain has TRBV4-1 and TRBJ1-2; 7 bases line up with TRBD1. CDR3 length: 15 amino acids. Per germline, CDR1 MGHRA and CDR2 YSYEKL. V was clipped by 0 bases and J by 8 bases; unmatched bases: 9. The CDR3 loop is CASSQDPGTDLGYTF. CDR3 DNA sequence: TGCGCCAGCAGCCAAGATCCCGGGACAGACCTCGGCTACACCTTC.

The chain couples TRBV7-9 to TRBJ2-7; 15 bases are a match to TRBD2. Germline values: CDR1 SEHNR, CDR2 FQNEAQ (reference sequence). J gave up 4 bases and V 5 bases, and 6 bases lay outside the gene matches. The CDR3 contains 16 residues. CDR3 loop: CASSPGTSGRTYEQYF. DNA of the CDR3: TGTGCCAGCAGCCCAGGGACTAGCGGGAGGACTTACGAGCAGTACTTC.